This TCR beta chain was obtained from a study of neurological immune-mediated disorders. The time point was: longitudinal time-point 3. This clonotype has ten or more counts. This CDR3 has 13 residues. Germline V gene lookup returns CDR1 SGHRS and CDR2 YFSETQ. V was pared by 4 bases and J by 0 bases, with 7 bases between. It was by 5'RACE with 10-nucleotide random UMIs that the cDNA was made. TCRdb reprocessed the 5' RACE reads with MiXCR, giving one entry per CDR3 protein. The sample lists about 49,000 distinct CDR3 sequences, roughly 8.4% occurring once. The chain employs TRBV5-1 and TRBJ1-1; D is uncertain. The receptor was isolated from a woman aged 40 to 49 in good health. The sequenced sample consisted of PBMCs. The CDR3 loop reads CASSRNLNTEAFF. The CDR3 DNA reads TGCGCCAGCAGCAGAAATTTGAACACTGAAGCTTTCTTT.